Sequencing of this T cell receptor (beta chain) was carried out in a study of T cells in Graves' hyperthyroidism and ophthalmopathy (dated by TCRdb to the late 2010s). Background on the whole study: Peripheral blood samples were taken at the time of initial diagnosis, prior to any treatment. TCR V-J signatures able to tell the groups apart were searched for in a discovery cohort of 90 to 100 patients, of whom over 40 had Graves' ophthalmopathy and 55 to 65 had stable Graves' hyperthyroidism. Whether ophthalmopathy could be predicted prospectively was tested in an independent validation cohort made up of 18 to 20 hyperthyroidism patients plus 17 patients who later progressed to ophthalmopathy. The roughly 100 discovery patients were randomly divided into training and test sets at a 7:3 ratio. The study also compared thyroid tissue and blood T-cell repertoires from a handful of Graves' hyperthyroidism patients. After sampling, hyperthyroidism patients received methimazole starting at 30 mg daily, and ophthalmopathy patients received high-dose intravenous methylprednisolone. The paper describes TCR Vbeta CDR3 sequencing of 135 peripheral blood samples, made up of roughly 45 ophthalmopathy patients, roughly 80 hyperthyroidism patients and about 17 progressor patients. Points the paper makes about the study in general: During validation, the model predicted progression to ophthalmopathy a median of about 6.5 months ahead of onset, with almost 71% sensitivity and 72% to 80% specificity. Sample size was not statistically predetermined, and blinding of investigators to group allocation was not performed. A 13 V-J signature model separated ophthalmopathy from stable hyperthyroidism, with nearly 90% sensitivity and roughly 81% specificity in cross-validation and 80%/75% in testing. Blood samples also contained most of the expanded thyroid clonotypes (frequency above 0.001), which suggests that blood repertoires may reflect thyroid immune responses.

This clonotype was recorded many times. It has no known antigen specificity. Base quality data are lacking; no much larger clone is found one base away. Ophthalmopathy patients had moderately to severely active disease, Clinical Activity Score of at least 3, NOSPECS grade of at least 4, and duration under 3 months. Exclusion was applied to patients with uncontrolled infections, other autoimmune diseases, pregnancy or lactation. Diagnoses were established on the basis of clinical symptoms, serum thyroxine and TRAb, thyroid ultrasound, and orbital computed tomography. PBMCs were isolated from about 10 ml of fresh peripheral blood by Ficoll-Paque density gradient centrifugation. Trizol reagent was used to extract total RNA, and RNA quality was then checked on an Agilent 2100 Bioanalyzer. The TCR beta CDR3 regions were amplified from the RNA transcripts. The first round of RT-PCR for the TCR CDR3 was performed with the HTBI primer set and the Qiagen OneStep RT-PCR kit. The libraries were constructed in a second round of multiplex PCR and then size-selected and purified. Paired-end sequencing of the libraries was performed with 100 bp reads on an Illumina HiSeq2000. Per the authors' processing: SOAPnuke was used to process the raw data, with reads discarded if the reads contained adapters or uncalled bases, had a mean Phred below 15, or lacked an exact constant-primer or identifier match. High-quality paired reads were merged with COPE v1.2.5, and unique nucleotide sequences were defined as clonotypes. Clonotypes were aligned to IMGT TRBV, TRBD and TRBJ reference segments using MiTCR v1.1. The analysis included only V-J combinations with a frequency above 0.0001, which together covered 99.2% of the repertoires. The TCS score was defined as F50 (clonal expansion) divided by E x V (chaos), with BLOSUM62-based TCRdist calculated between CDR3 peptides within each V-J. Welch's t-statistics and random forest reduced roughly 530 V-J features to fewer than 15, which were used in a naive Bayes classifier (R e1071). TCRdb trimmed public reads at Q25 via fastp, called clones via MiXCR and kept in-frame beta chains. Here each entry gathers all rows of one CDR3 protein and keeps the most common genes and DNA. The V and J calls, along with clone size, are taken from TCRdb and not from the paper's own processing. Here the sample has around 600,000 distinct CDR3 sequences; approximately 15% occur a single time. Clones ranked in the top ten supply roughly 7% of the sample.

From the cysteine up to the phenylalanine, the CDR3 has a length of 18 residues. Only the CDR3 part of the read is kept: 54 bases, read in frame from the first base. V is pruned by 6 bases and J by 2 bases, leaving 14 bases of the junction without a gene match. In the germline V gene, CDR1 corresponds to MDHEN and CDR2 to SYDVKM. The sequence came from a woman aged 18-29 years with Graves' ophthalmopathy. Specimen: blood. This sequence uses TRBV28 and TRBJ2-7, and TRBD2 aligns with 12 junction nucleotides. The CDR3 in this case is CASSLRRASGRATYEQYF. The nucleotide sequence reads as follows: TGTGCCAGCAGCCTCCGGAGGGCTAGCGGGAGGGCTACCTACGAGCAGTACTTC.